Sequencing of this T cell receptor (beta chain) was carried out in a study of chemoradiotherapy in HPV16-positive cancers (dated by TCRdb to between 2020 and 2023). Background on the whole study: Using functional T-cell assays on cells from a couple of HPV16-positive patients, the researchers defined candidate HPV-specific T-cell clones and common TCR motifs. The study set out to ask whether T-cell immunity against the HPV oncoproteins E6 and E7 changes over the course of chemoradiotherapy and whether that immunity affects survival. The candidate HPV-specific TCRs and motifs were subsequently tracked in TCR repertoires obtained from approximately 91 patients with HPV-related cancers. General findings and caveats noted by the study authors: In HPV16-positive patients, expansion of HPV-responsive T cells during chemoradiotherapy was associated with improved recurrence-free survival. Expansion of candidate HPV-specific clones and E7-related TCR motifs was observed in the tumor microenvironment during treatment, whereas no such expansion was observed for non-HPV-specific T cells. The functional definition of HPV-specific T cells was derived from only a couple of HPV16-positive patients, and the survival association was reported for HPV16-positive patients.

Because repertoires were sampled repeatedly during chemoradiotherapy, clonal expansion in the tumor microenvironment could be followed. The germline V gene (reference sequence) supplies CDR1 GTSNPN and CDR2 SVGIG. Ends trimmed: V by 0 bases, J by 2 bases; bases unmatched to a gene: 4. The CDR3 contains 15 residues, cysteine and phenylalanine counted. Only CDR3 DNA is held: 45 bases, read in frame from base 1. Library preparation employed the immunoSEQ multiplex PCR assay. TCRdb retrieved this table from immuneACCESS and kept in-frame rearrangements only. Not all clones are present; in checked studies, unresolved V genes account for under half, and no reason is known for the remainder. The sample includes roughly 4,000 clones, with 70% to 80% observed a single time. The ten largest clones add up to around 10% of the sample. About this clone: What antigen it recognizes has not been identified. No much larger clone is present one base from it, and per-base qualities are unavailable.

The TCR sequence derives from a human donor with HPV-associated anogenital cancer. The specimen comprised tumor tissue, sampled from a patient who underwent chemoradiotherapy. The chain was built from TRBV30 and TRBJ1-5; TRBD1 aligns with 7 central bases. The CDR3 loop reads CAWSVRGQRNQPQHF. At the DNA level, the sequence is TGTGCCTGGAGTGTACGGGGACAGCGCAATCAGCCCCAGCATTTT.